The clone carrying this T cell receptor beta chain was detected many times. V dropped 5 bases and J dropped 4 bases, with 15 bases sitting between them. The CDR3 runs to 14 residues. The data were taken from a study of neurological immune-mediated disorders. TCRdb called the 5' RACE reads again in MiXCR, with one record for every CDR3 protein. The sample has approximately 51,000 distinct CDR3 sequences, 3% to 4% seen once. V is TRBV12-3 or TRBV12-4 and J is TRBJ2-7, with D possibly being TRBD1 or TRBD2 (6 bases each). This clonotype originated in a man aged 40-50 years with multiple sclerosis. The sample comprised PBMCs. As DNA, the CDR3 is TGTGCCAGCAGTCCGGCGGGGACACGATACGAGCAGTACTTC. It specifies CASSPAGTRYEQYF.